The rows below give T cell receptor beta chains drawn from one sample of a study of beta chain features in type 1 diabetes. TCRdb's copy holds only in-frame clones and misses some; the assay was immunoSEQ multiplex PCR. Here the sample spans 280,000 or so clones, about 15% being singletons. The sample comprised naive CD4+ T cells from blood. The receptor source for this set is a man younger than 30 with type 1 diabetes. Each CDR3 is given with its conserved first and last residue. Each record gives: clone size, D gene, J gene, V gene, CDR3 length, CDR3 protein, CDR3 DNA. D genes are given only for firm matches. For some rows the clone size is stated as once, few or many, or as a class when expanded; others skip it.

few	NA	TRBJ2-2	TRBV18	16	CASSPDFSGRTGELFF	TGTGCCAGCTCACCGGATTTTTCAGGGCGCACCGGGGAGCTGTTTTTT
few	TRBD1	TRBJ1-1	TRBV29-1	13	CSVIRQGGTEAFF	TGCAGCGTTATCCGACAGGGCGGCACTGAAGCTTTCTTT
few	NA	TRBJ2-5	TRBV19	14	CASSKLDPGMGQYF	TGTGCCAGTTCCAAACTAGACCCTGGAATGGGCCAGTACTTC
few	NA	TRBJ1-5	TRBV29-1	13	CSVEVAGEQPQHF	TGCAGCGTTGAAGTGGCAGGGGAGCAGCCCCAGCATTTT
few	NA	TRBJ1-2	TRBV5-4	13	CASSLGPDYGYTF	TGTGCCAGCAGCTTGGGCCCAGACTATGGCTACACCTTC
NA	TRBD1	TRBJ2-4	TRBV5-1	17	CASSSPGTGVAKNIQYF	TGCGCCAGCAGCTCTCCCGGGACAGGGGTTGCCAAAAACATTCAGTACTTC
NA	TRBD1	TRBJ1-5	TRBV6-5	13	CASSGDRDQPQHF	TGTGCCAGCAGTGGCGACAGGGATCAGCCCCAGCATTTT
few	TRBD1	TRBJ2-7	TRBV28	15	CASSFRQGSANEQYF	TGTGCCAGCAGTTTTCGACAGGGGTCTGCTAACGAGCAGTACTTC
NA	TRBD1	TRBJ1-5	TRBV18	15	CASSSRDSGNQPQHF	TGTGCCAGCTCATCACGGGACAGCGGCAATCAGCCCCAGCATTTT
few	TRBD2	TRBJ2-2	TRBV30	15	CAWAGLAGGTGELFF	TGTGCCTGGGCGGGCCTAGCGGGGGGGACCGGGGAGCTGTTTTTT
NA	NA	TRBJ2-7	TRBV7-2	14	CASSPSGGAYEQYF	TGTGCCAGCAGCCCCTCAGGAGGGGCCTACGAGCAGTACTTC
NA	NA	TRBJ1-1	TRBV2	13	CASSERGNTEAFF	TGTGCCAGCAGTGAAAGGGGGAACACTGAAGCTTTCTTT
few	TRBD2	TRBJ2-1	TRBV19	15	CASSIRLAGGTEQFF	TGTGCCAGTAGTATAAGACTAGCGGGAGGAACTGAGCAGTTCTTC
NA	NA	TRBJ1-4	TRBV5-4	14	CASSLKAGEEKLFF	TGTGCCAGCAGCTTGAAGGCAGGGGAGGAAAAACTGTTTTTT
few	NA	TRBJ1-6	TRBV28	14	CAGSRGANNSPLHF	TGTGCCGGTTCCCGGGGGGCTAATAATTCACCCCTCCACTTT
few	NA	TRBJ2-5	TRBV7-2	14	CASSPRPGRETQYF	TGTGCCAGCAGCCCCCGTCCCGGCAGGGAGACCCAGTACTTC
NA	NA	TRBJ2-3	TRBV21-1	11	CASDWGQAQYF	TGTGCCAGTGATTGGGGACAGGCGCAGTATTTT
NA	NA	TRBJ2-7	TRBV4-1	13	CASSHRQDYEQYF	TGCGCCAGCAGCCACCGACAGGACTACGAGCAGTACTTC
few	NA	TRBJ1-3	TRBV4-3	15	CASSQYGDIGNTIYF	TGCGCCAGCAGCCAGTATGGGGACATTGGAAACACCATATATTTT
few	TRBD2	TRBJ2-5	TRBV30	15	CACLWGLADQETQYF	TGTGCCTGCCTCTGGGGACTAGCGGACCAAGAGACCCAGTACTTC
few	NA	TRBJ2-5	TRBV28	14	CASIGEARRETQYF	TGTGCCAGCATAGGGGAGGCGAGGCGGGAGACCCAGTACTTC
few	NA	TRBJ2-4	TRBV15	15	CATSSRGSYKNIQYF	TGTGCCACCAGCTCCCGAGGGAGTTACAAAAACATTCAGTACTTC
NA	NA	TRBJ1-2	TRBV5-6	15	CASSLIPDRSHGYTF	TGTGCCAGCAGCCTAATCCCTGACAGGTCCCATGGCTACACCTTC
NA	NA	TRBJ2-1	TRBV18	15	CASSPNRARDNEQFF	TGTGCCAGCTCACCGAACAGGGCTAGGGACAATGAGCAGTTCTTC
NA	TRBD1	TRBJ2-7	TRBV7-8	16	CASSLRHRTGVDEQYF	TGTGCCAGCAGCTTACGCCATAGGACAGGGGTGGACGAGCAGTACTTC
NA	TRBD1	TRBJ2-1	TRBV28	15	CASRSTGSGYNEQFF	TGTGCCAGCAGATCGACAGGGTCTGGGTACAATGAGCAGTTCTTC
few	NA	TRBJ2-3	TRBV9	14	CASSGALSSDTQYF	TGTGCCAGCAGCGGGGCCCTTAGTTCGGATACGCAGTATTTT
NA	NA	TRBJ2-2	TRBV5-1	16	CASSPREPLNTGELFF	TGCGCCAGCAGCCCAAGAGAGCCCCTGAACACCGGGGAGCTGTTTTTT
NA	TRBD1	TRBJ2-3	TRBV2	15	CASSGYRGHTDTQYF	TGTGCCAGCAGTGGGTACAGGGGGCACACAGATACGCAGTATTTT
NA	NA	TRBJ2-5	TRBV9	16	CASSPRGGGYQETQYF	TGTGCCAGCAGCCCACGAGGGGGAGGGTACCAAGAGACCCAGTACTTC
few	TRBD1	TRBJ1-2	TRBV30	14	CAWSSGQTYYGYTF	TGTGCCTGGAGTTCGGGACAGACGTACTATGGCTACACCTTC
NA	TRBD1	TRBJ2-1	TRBV28	15	CASVRGTGASNEQFF	TGTGCCAGTGTAAGAGGGACAGGGGCTAGCAATGAGCAGTTCTTC
few	TRBD1	TRBJ2-3	TRBV6-4	16	CASSDPRDRDTDTQYF	TGTGCCAGCAGTGATCCTAGGGACAGGGACACAGATACGCAGTATTTT
few	TRBD1	TRBJ1-2	TRBV28	16	CASSPVDRAPNYGYTF	TGTGCCAGCAGTCCCGTGGACAGGGCTCCTAACTATGGCTACACCTTC
NA	TRBD1	TRBJ1-1	TRBV29-1	13	CSAGGQLNTEAFF	TGCAGCGCTGGGGGACAGTTGAACACTGAAGCTTTCTTT
few	NA	TRBJ1-4	TRBV30	13	CAWSEAMNEKLFF	TGTGCCTGGAGTGAAGCAATGAATGAAAAACTGTTTTTT
NA	NA	TRBJ2-7	TRBV10-3	13	CATLSGSFDEQYF	TGTGCCACCCTGTCGGGAAGTTTCGACGAGCAGTACTTC
NA	NA	TRBJ2-3	TRBV9	16	CASSVHGLPSTDTQYF	TGTGCCAGCAGCGTCCACGGACTACCTAGCACAGATACGCAGTATTTT
NA	TRBD2	TRBJ2-5	TRBV2	16	CASSALGRGGRETQYF	TGTGCCAGCAGTGCGCTGGGTCGGGGGGGTCGGGAGACCCAGTACTTC
few	NA	TRBJ2-2	TRBV27	14	CASSFLTRHGELFF	TGTGCCAGCAGTTTCCTCACACGCCACGGGGAGCTGTTTTTT
NA	TRBD1	TRBJ2-7	TRBV6-1	14	CASSTGTGRSEQYF	TGTGCCAGCAGTACCGGGACAGGGAGATCCGAGCAGTACTTC
few	TRBD2	TRBJ2-4	TRBV5-1	13	CASSFLAGGQEYF	TGCGCCAGCAGCTTCCTAGCGGGCGGCCAGGAGTACTTC
NA	TRBD2	TRBJ2-1	TRBV5-4	16	CASSPVTSGRYNEQFF	TGTGCCAGCAGCCCAGTGACTAGCGGGCGTTACAATGAGCAGTTCTTC
NA	TRBD1	TRBJ2-5	TRBV6-6	15	CASSRGQGVQETQYF	TGTGCCAGCAGTCGGGGACAGGGGGTCCAAGAGACCCAGTACTTC
NA	NA	TRBJ2-5	TRBV5-1	12	CASSAYQETQYF	TGCGCCAGCAGCGCGTACCAAGAGACCCAGTACTTC
NA	NA	TRBJ1-6	TRBV30	14	CAWSDLPKGSPLHF	TGTGCCTGGAGTGACCTGCCGAAGGGGTCACCCCTCCACTTT
NA	NA	TRBJ1-3	TRBV18	16	CASSPRDGSSGNTIYF	TGTGCCAGCTCACCAAGAGACGGGAGCTCTGGAAACACCATATATTTT
NA	NA	TRBJ2-7	TRBV9	14	CASSVGRTYSEQYF	TGTGCCAGCAGCGTAGGGCGGACTTACTCCGAGCAGTACTTC
few	NA	TRBJ2-1	TRBV30	14	CAWSVVGLYNEQFF	TGTGCCTGGAGTGTGGTGGGGCTTTACAATGAGCAGTTCTTC
NA	NA	TRBJ2-7	TRBV28	15	CASSPYGGRSYEQYF	TGTGCCAGCAGTCCCTACGGGGGGCGCTCCTACGAGCAGTACTTC
NA	TRBD1	TRBJ2-7	TRBV6-6	15	CASSYSGTGSYEQYF	TGTGCCAGCAGTTACTCAGGGACAGGGTCCTACGAGCAGTACTTC
few	NA	TRBJ2-1	TRBV18	14	CASSPFQRDNEQFF	TGTGCCAGCTCACCATTTCAGCGGGACAATGAGCAGTTCTTC
NA	TRBD1	TRBJ1-2	TRBV30	18	CAWVGQVHRTGSTHGYTF	TGTGCCTGGGTGGGGCAAGTTCACAGGACAGGGAGTACCCATGGCTACACCTTC
NA	TRBD1	TRBJ1-1	TRBV9	13	CASTGTGGGEAFF	TGTGCCAGCACCGGGACAGGGGGAGGTGAAGCTTTCTTT